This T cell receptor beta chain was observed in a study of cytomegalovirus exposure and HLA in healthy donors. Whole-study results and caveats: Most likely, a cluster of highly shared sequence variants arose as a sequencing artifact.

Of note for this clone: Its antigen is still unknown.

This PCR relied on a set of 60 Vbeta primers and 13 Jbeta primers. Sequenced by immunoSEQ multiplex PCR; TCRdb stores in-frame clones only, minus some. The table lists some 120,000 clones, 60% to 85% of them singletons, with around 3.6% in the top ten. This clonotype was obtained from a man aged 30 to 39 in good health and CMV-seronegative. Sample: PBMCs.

The CDR3 DNA reads as TGTGCCAGCAGCCGAGGGGGGGATAATAGGGCCAATGAGCAGTTCTTC. The encoded protein is CASSRGGDNRANEQFF. The chain employs TRBV11-3 and TRBJ2-1, with a tentative D call TRBD2 (7 bases). V dropped 5 bases and J dropped 6 bases, with 20 bases sitting between them. The CDR3 loop spans 16 amino acids. The V gene's germline CDR1 is SGHNT and CDR2 YENEEA.